Below are 4 T cell receptor beta chains sequenced from a single sample in a study of T cell repertoires in cytomegalovirus infection. Antigens of these TCRs are unknown. TCRdb reanalysed the reads using MiXCR and keeps one entry per CDR3 protein. The sample has about 51,000 distinct CDR3 sequences, more than 15% seen once. The sequences come from CD8+ T cells from cultured PBMCs, collected from culture after CMV antigen stimulation. These TCRs come from a human donor in good health (CMV status not recorded). Some clones in this sample may be carry-over from other donors' samples.

J is TRBJ2-2 and V is TRBV7-9; D may correspond to TRBD1 or TRBD2 (6 bases each). Trimming left V 7 bases short and J 7 bases short, with 19 bases between. This CDR3 region has 15 residues. CDR1 and CDR2 (germline): SEHNR, FQNEAQ (reference sequence). In nucleotides, the CDR3 is TGTGCCAGCACCGGGGGCGGGACCCGCGTCGGGGAGCTGTTTTTT. It translates to CASTGGGTRVGELFF.

The rearrangement joins TRBV15 to TRBJ2-1, with 8 bases aligning to TRBD2. The V gene's germline CDR1 is LNHNV and CDR2 YYDKDF (reference sequence). Trimming at V came to 6 bases and at J to 6 bases, leaving 10 bases not matched to a gene. The CDR3 has 15 residues. The DNA of the CDR3 is TGTGCCACCAGTACTCAACGGGGGACTAGCAATGAGCAGTTCTTC. Translation gives CATSTQRGTSNEQFF.

This clonotype appeared a few times. The V gene is TRBV6-1, the J gene TRBJ2-5; D unresolved. CDR1 and CDR2 from the germline V gene are MNHNS and SASEGT. CDR3 length: 13 residues. The germline V and J ends were trimmed by 8 bases and 2 bases, with 12 bases remaining between them. The chain's CDR3 is CASGFGLQETQYF. For the CDR3, the DNA is TGTGCCAGCGGGTTCGGATTACAAGAGACCCAGTACTTC.

A single count supports this clonotype. The chain is built from TRBV6-2 or TRBV6-3 and TRBJ2-7, with D possibly TRBD2 on 7 matching bases. In germline, CDR1 is MNHEY, CDR2 SVGEGT. The CDR3 totals 18 residues. V lost 0 bases to trimming and J lost 1 base, with 19 bases between them. The CDR3 protein is CASSYSGFWRGPSYEQYF. CDR3 coding DNA: TGTGCCAGCAGTTACTCTGGGTTCTGGCGGGGGCCTTCCTACGAGCAGTACTTC.